The T cell receptor (beta chain) under discussion was sequenced for a study of early T cells in non-severe SARS-CoV-2 infection. Germline V gene data show CDR1 as MNHEY and CDR2 as SVGAGI. Trimming removed 7 bases from V and 5 bases from J; junction bases left unmatched: 12. The CDR3 spans 15 residues. TCRdb re-called the 5' RACE reads through MiXCR, storing one row per CDR3 protein. The table records 100,000 or so distinct CDR3 sequences, about 12% of them present only once. At least ten counts were recorded for this clonotype. Sequences were obtained from whole blood. The chain has TRBV6-5 and TRBJ2-7; TRBD1 matches 9 bases. The receptor was derived from an adult who was a healthcare worker with PCR-confirmed SARS-CoV-2 infection or an uninfected control (not recorded which). Here the CDR3 reads CASNEQGATWDEQYF. CDR3 nucleotide sequence: TGTGCCAGCAACGAACAGGGGGCGACCTGGGACGAGCAGTACTTC.